The TCR beta chain under discussion was sequenced for a study of T cell responses to AZD1222 COVID-19 vaccine. Regarding the study as a whole: In a largely white British group with more females than males, clonal diversity was possibly underestimated.

Repertoires were generated with immunoSEQ multiplex PCR, while TCRdb's copy carries only in-frame clones and drops some. The sample shows approximately 90,000 clones, roughly nine tenths of them seen only once. As concerns this clone: The antigen is not known.

The CDR3 length is 14 residues. Germline V gene sequence: CDR1 MDHEN, CDR2 SYDVKM. The ends were cut back, 4 bases at V and 5 bases at J, with 15 bases in the middle. The sample in question was peripheral blood, obtained on day 0 of AZD1222 vaccination. The source of this sequence is an adult in good health. This rearrangement joins TRBV28 to TRBJ2-7; perhaps TRBD1 as D (6 bases). The chain's CDR3 is CASSSDRLGDEQYF. DNA of the CDR3: TGTGCCAGCAGTTCCGACAGGCTTGGGGACGAGCAGTACTTC.